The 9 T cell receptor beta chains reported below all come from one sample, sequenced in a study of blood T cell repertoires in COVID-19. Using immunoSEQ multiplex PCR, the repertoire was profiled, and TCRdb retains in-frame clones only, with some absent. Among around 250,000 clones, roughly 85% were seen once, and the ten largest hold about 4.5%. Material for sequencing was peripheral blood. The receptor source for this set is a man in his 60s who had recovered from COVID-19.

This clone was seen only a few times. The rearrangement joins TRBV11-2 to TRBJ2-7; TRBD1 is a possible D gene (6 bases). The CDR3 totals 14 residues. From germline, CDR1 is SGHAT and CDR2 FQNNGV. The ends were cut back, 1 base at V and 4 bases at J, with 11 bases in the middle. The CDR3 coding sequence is TGTGCCAGCAGCTTAGTACAGGGAAATTACGAGCAGTACTTC. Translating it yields CASSLVQGNYEQYF.

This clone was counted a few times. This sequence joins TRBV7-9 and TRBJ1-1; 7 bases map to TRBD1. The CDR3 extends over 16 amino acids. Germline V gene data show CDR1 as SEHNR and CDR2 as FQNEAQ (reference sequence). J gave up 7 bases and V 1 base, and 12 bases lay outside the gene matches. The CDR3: CASSLGAGQARLEAFF. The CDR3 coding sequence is TGTGCCAGCAGCTTAGGCGCAGGACAGGCAAGACTTGAAGCTTTCTTT. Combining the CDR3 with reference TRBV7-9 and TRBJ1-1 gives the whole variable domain DTGVSQNPRHKITKRGQNVTFRCDPISEHNRLYWYRQTLGQGPEFLTYFQNEAQLEKSRLLSDRFSAERPKGSFSTLEIQRTEQGDSAMYLCASSLGAGQARLEAFFGQGTRLTVV.

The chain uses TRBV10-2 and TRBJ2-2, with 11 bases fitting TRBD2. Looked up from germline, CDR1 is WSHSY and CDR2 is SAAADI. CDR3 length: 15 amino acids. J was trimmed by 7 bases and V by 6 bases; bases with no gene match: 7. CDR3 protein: CASRAGTSGFGELFF. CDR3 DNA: TGCGCCAGCAGGGCCGGGACTAGCGGCTTCGGGGAGCTGTTTTTT.

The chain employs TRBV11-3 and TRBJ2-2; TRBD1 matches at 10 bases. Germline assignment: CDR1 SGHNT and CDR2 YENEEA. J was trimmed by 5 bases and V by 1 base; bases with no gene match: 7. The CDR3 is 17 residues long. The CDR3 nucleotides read TGTGCCAGCAGCTTAGGACAGGGGGCGCGGGATACCGGGGAGCTGTTTTTT. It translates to CASSLGQGARDTGELFF.

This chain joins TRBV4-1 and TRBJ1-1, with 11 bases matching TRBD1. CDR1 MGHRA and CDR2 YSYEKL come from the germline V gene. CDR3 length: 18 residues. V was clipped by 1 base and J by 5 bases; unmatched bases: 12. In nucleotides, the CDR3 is TGCGCCAGCAGCCAAGGGACAGGGGGCGGTGGGGCGAGGACTGAAGCTTTCTTT. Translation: CASSQGTGGGGARTEAFF.

The CDR3 sequence: CASSFAGLAGVVPYF. CDR3 DNA sequence: TGTGCCAGCAGCTTTGCGGGACTAGCGGGAGTGGTGCCCTACTTC. The chain carries TRBV11-2 and TRBJ2-7; 14 bases are shared with TRBD2. The V segment lost 3 bases and the J segment 13 bases; nucleotides outside the gene matches: 11. The CDR3 has 15 residues. CDR1 and CDR2 (germline): SGHAT, FQNNGV.

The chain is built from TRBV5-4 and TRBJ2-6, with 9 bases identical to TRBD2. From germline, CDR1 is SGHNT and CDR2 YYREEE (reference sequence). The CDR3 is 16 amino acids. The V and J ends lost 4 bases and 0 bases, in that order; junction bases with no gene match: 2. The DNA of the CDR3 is TGTGCCAGCAGCACGACTAGCGGCTCTGGGGCCAACGTCCTGACTTTC. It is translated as CASSTTSGSGANVLTF.

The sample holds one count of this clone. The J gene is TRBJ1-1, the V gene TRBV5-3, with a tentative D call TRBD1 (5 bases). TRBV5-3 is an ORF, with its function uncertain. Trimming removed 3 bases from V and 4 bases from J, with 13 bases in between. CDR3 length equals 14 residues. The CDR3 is CARSYIEDTTEAFF. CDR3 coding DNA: TGTGCCAGAAGCTATATTGAGGACACCACTGAAGCTTTCTTT.

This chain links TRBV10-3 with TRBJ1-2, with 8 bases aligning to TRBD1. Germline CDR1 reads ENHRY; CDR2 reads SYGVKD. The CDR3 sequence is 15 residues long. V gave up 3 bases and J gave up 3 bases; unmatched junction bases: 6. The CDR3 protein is CAISETQGAYYGYTF. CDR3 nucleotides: TGTGCCATCAGTGAAACCCAGGGGGCATACTATGGCTACACCTTC.